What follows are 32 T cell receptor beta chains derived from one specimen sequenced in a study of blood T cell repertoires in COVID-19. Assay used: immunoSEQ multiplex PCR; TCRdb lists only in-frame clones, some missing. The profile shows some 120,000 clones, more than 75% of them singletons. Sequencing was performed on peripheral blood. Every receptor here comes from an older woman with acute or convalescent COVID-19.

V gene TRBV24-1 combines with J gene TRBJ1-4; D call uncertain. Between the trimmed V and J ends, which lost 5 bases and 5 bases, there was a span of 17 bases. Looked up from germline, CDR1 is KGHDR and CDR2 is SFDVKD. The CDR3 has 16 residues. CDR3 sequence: CATSASRGGSNEKLFF. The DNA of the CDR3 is TGTGCCACCAGTGCCTCTCGAGGAGGGTCGAATGAAAAACTGTTTTTT.

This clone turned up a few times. CDR3 protein: CAWMTVMNTEAFF. The CDR3 DNA follows: TGTGCCTGGATGACAGTGATGAACACTGAAGCTTTCTTT. The chain combines TRBV30 with TRBJ1-1; D may be TRBD1 (5 bases). CDR1 is GTSNPN, CDR2 SVGIG, per germline (reference sequence). CDR3 size: 13 residues. V shed 4 bases and J shed 0 bases, with 9 bases lying between them.

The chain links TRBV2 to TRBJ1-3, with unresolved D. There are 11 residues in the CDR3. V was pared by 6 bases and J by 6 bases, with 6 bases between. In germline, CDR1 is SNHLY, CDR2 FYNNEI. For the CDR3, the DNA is TGTGCCAGCAGGGAGGAAAACACCATATATTTT. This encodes CASREENTIYF.

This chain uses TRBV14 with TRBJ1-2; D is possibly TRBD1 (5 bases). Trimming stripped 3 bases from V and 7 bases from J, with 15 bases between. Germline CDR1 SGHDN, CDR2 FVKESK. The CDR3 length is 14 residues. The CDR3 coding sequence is TGTGCCAGCAGCCATGGGCGGGACTTTATTGGCTACACCTTC. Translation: CASSHGRDFIGYTF.

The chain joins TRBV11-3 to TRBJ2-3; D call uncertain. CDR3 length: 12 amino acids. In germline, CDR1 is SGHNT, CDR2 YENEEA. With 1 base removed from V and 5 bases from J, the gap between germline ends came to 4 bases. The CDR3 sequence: CASSLGRDTQYF. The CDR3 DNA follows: TGTGCCAGCAGCTTAGGGAGAGATACGCAGTATTTT.

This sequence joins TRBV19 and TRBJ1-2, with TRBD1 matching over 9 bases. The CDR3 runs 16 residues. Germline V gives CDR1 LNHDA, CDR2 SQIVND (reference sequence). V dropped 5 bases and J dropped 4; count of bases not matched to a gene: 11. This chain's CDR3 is CASSFRDRVESYGYTF. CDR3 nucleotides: TGTGCCAGTAGTTTCCGGGACAGGGTTGAGAGCTATGGCTACACCTTC. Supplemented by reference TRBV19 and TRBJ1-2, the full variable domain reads DGGITQSPKYLFRKEGQNVTLSCEQNLNHDAMYWYRQDPGQGLRLIYYSQIVNDFQKGDIAEGYSVSREKKESFPLTVTSAQKNPTAFYLCASSFRDRVESYGYTFGSGTRLTVV.

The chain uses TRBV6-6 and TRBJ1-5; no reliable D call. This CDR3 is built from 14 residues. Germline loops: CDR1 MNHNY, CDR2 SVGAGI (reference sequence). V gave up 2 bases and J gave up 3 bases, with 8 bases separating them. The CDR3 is CASSYRGSNQPQHF. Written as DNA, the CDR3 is TGTGCCAGCAGTTACCGAGGGTCCAATCAGCCCCAGCATTTT.

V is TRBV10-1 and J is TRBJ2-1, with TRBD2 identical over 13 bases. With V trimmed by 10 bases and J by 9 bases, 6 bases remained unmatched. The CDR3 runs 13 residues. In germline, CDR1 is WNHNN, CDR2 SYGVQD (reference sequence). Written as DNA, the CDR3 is TGCGCCACCCCGACTAGCGGGAGGTGTGAGCAGTTCTTC. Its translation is CATPTSGRCEQFF.

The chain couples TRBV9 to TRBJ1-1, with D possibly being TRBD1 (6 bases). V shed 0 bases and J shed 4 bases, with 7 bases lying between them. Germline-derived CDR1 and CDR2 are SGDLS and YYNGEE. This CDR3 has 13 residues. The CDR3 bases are TGTGCCAGCAGCGTAGAACAGGGCACTGAAGCTTTCTTT. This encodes CASSVEQGTEAFF. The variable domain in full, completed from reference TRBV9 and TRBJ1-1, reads DSGVTQTPKHLITATGQRVTLRCSPRSGDLSVYWYQQSLDQGLQFLIQYYNGEERAKGNILERFSAQQFPDLHSELNLSSLELGDSALYFCASSVEQGTEAFFGQGTRLTVV.

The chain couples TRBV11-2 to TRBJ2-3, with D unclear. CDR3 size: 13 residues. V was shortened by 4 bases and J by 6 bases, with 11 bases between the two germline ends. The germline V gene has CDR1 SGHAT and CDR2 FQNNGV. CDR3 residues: CASSSPQEDTQYF. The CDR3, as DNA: TGTGCCAGCAGCTCCCCGCAAGAGGATACGCAGTATTTT.

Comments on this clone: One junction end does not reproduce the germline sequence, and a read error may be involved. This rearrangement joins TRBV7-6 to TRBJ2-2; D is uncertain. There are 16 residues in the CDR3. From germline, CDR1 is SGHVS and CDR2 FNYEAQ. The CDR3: CASSPLSAANTEELFF. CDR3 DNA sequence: TGTGCCAGCAGCCCACTTTCCGCGGCGAACACCGAGGAGCTGTTTTTT.

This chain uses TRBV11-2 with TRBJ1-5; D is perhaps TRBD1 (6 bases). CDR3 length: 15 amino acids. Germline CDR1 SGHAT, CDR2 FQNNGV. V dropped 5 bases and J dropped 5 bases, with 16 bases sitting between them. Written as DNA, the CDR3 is TGTGCCAGCAGCCCGCTCGGTCAGGGGCATCAGCCCCAGCATTTT. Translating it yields CASSPLGQGHQPQHF.

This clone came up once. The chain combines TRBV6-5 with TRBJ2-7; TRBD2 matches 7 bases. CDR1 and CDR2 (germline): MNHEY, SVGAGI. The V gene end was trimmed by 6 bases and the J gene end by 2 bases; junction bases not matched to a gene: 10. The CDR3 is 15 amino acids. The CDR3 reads CASSVRGGSAYEQYF. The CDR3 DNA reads TGTGCCAGCAGCGTACGAGGCGGGAGTGCCTACGAGCAGTACTTC.

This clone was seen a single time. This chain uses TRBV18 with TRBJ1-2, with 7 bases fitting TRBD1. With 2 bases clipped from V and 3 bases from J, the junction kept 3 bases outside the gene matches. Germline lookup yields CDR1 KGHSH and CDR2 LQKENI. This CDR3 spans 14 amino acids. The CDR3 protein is CASSPKGGYYGYTF. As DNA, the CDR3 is TGTGCCAGCTCACCAAAAGGGGGCTACTATGGCTACACCTTC.

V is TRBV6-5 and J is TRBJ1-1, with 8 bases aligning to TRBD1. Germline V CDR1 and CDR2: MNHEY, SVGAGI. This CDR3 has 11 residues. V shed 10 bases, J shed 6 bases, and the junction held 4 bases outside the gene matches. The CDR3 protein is CATQGAAEAFF. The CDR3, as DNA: TGTGCCACCCAGGGGGCTGCTGAAGCTTTCTTT.

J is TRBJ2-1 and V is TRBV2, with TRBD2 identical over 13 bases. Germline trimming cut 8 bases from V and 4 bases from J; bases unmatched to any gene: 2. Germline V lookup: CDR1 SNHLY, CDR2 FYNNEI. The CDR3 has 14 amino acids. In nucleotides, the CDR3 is TGTGCCAGCTGGGGACTAGCGGGATACAATGAGCAGTTCTTC. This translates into CASWGLAGYNEQFF.

DNA for the CDR3: TGTGCCAGCAGTTACCGGACACCGAACACTGAAGCTTTCTTT. It codes for CASSYRTPNTEAFF. This chain links TRBV6-5 with TRBJ1-1; D possibly corresponds to TRBD1 (5 bases). Germline CDR1 is MNHEY and CDR2 is SVGAGI. Trimming left V 2 bases short and J 1 base short, with 8 bases between. The CDR3 runs to 14 residues.

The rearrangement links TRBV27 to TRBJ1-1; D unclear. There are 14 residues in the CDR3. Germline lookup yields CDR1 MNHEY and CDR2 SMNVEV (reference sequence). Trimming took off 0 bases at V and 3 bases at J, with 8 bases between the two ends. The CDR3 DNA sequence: TGTGCCAGCAGTTTATCGATACAAGACACTGAAGCTTTCTTT. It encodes CASSLSIQDTEAFF.

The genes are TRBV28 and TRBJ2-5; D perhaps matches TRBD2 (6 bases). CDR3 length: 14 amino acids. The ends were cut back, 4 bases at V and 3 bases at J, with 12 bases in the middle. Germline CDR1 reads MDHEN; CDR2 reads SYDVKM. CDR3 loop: CASSYGGVEETQYF. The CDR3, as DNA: TGTGCCAGCAGTTACGGGGGTGTGGAAGAGACCCAGTACTTC.

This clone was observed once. The CDR3 DNA is TGTGCCAGCAGTGACTTGGTATCAGATACGCAGTATTTT. Residues: CASSDLVSDTQYF. The chain uses TRBV12-3 or TRBV12-4 and TRBJ2-3, with D uncertain. V was clipped by 5 bases and J by 4 bases, with 10 bases between them. The CDR3 sequence is 13 residues long.

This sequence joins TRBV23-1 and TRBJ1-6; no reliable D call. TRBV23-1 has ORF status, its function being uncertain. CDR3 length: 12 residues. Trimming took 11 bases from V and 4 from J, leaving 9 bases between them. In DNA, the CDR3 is TGCGCCCAGAACGATTATAATTCACCCCTCCACTTT. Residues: CAQNDYNSPLHF.

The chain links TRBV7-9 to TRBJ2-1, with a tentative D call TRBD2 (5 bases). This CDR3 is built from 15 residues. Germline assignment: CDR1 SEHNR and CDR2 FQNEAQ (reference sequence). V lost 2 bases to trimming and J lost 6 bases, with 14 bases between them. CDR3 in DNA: TGTGCCAGCAGCTTACATGCCCTTAGCGTCAATGAGCAGTTCTTC. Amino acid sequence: CASSLHALSVNEQFF.

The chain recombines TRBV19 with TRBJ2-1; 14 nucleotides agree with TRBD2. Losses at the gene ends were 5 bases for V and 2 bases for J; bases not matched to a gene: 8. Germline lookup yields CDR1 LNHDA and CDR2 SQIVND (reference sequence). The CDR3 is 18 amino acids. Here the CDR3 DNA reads TGTGCCAGTAGTCAGACTAGCGGGAGGGCTTTCCCCTACAATGAGCAGTTCTTC. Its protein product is CASSQTSGRAFPYNEQFF.

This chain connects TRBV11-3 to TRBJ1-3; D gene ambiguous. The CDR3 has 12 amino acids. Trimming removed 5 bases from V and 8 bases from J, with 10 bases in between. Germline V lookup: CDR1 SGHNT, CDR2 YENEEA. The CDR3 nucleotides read TGTGCCAGCAGCAACCGTCCGGACACCATATATTTT. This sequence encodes CASSNRPDTIYF.

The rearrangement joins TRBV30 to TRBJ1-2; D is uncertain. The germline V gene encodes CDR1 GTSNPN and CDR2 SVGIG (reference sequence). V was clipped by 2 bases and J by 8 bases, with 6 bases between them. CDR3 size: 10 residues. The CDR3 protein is CAWSLIGYTF. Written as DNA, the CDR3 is TGTGCCTGGAGTTTAATAGGCTACACCTTC.

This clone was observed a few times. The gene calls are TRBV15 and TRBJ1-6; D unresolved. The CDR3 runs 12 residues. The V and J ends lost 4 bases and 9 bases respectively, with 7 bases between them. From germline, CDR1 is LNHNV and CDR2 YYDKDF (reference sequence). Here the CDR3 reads CATSTISSPLHF. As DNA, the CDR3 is TGTGCCACCAGCACTATAAGTTCACCCCTCCACTTT.

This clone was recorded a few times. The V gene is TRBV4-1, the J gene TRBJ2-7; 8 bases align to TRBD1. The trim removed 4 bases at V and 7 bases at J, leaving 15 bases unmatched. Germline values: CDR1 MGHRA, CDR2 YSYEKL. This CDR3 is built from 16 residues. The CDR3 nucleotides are TGCGCCAGCAGCCCTCCCGGGACAGGAAGGGCGGGGGAGCAGTACTTC. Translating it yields CASSPPGTGRAGEQYF.

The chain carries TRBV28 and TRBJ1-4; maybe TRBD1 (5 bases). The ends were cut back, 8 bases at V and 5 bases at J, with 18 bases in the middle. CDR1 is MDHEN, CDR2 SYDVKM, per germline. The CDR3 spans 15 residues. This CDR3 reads CASGTVGEGNEKLFF. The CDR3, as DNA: TGTGCCAGCGGTACGGTGGGGGAGGGAAATGAAAAACTGTTTTTT.

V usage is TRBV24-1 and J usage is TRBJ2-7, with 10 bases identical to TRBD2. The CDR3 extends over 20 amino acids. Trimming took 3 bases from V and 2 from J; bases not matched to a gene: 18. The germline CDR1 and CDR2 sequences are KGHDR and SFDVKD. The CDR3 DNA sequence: TGTGCCACCAGTGATCCCTCTCTAGCGGGGGCCGTGATCCCGCCCTACGAGCAGTACTTC. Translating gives CATSDPSLAGAVIPPYEQYF.

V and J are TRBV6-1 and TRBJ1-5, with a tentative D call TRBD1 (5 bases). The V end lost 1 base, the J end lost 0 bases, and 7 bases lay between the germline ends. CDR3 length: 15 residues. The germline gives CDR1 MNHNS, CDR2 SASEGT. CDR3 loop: CASSEGQTSNQPQHF. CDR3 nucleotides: TGTGCCAGCAGTGAAGGACAGACTAGCAATCAGCCCCAGCATTTT.

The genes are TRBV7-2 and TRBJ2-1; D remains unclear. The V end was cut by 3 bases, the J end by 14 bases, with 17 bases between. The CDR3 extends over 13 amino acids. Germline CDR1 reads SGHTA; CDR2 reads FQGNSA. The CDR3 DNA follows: TGTGCCAGCAGCTTTCCTCCTTTCGGCGGTGAGTTCTTC. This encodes CASSFPPFGGEFF.

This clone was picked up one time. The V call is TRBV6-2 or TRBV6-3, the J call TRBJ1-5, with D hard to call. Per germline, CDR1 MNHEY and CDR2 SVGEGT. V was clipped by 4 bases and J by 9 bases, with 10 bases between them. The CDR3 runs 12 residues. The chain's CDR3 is CASSSVGRPQHF. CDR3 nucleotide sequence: TGTGCCAGCAGTTCGGTCGGGAGGCCCCAGCATTTT.